These 26 T cell receptor beta chains share one sample of origin, sequenced in a study of regulatory T cells in long-lasting Graves disease. According to the study, TCR beta libraries were built with iRepertoire HTBI primers and CDR3-region Arm-PCR. Each CDR3 protein is one row after TCRdb ran MiXCR on the multiplex PCR reads. The table includes a few hundred thousand distinct CDR3 sequences, 13% detected once. Time point reported: newly diagnosed GD, antithyroid drugs for less than 3 months. RNA extracted from PBMCs served as the sequencing template. These same data were also listed under a study on T cells in Graves' hyperthyroidism and ophthalmopathy.

The sample was peripheral blood mononuclear cells (PBMCs), taken at new diagnosis, from a patient treated with antithyroid drugs. These receptors were collected from a man aged 25-40 years with Graves disease.

The rearrangement links TRBV20-1 to TRBJ2-7, with 9 bases aligning to TRBD2. The germline gives CDR1 DFQATT, CDR2 SNEGSKA (reference sequence). CDR3 length: 14 amino acids. With V trimmed by 2 bases and J by 3 bases, 5 bases remained unmatched. The CDR3 region is CSARPAGGLYEQYF. DNA of the CDR3: TGCAGTGCTAGACCAGCGGGAGGCCTCTACGAGCAGTACTTC.

The chain recombines TRBV7-9 with TRBJ2-7, with TRBD1 matching 7 bases. The CDR3 contains 14 residues. The junction had 3 bases not matched to a gene; V was cut back by 1 base and J by 3 bases. CDR1 and CDR2 from the germline V gene are SEHNR and FQNEAQ (reference sequence). The CDR3 nucleotides read TGTGCCAGCAGCTTAGGACAGGGCGACTACGAGCAGTACTTC. As protein: CASSLGQGDYEQYF.

The chain's CDR3 is CASSLLIGTVYNEQFF. CDR3 nucleotide sequence: TGTGCCAGCAGCTTGCTAATCGGGACAGTATACAATGAGCAGTTCTTC. The gene calls are TRBV5-8 and TRBJ2-1; 7 nucleotides align to TRBD1. Germline trimming cut 1 base from V and 4 bases from J; bases unmatched to any gene: 8. Germline CDR1 SGHTS, CDR2 YDEGEE. The CDR3 contains 16 residues.

This clonotype appeared a few times. This clone may be a read error of a much larger clone one base away. This chain uses TRBV5-1 with TRBJ2-1; D remains unclear. The CDR3 is 13 residues long. CDR1 is SGHRS and CDR2 is YFSETQ in the germline V gene. The CDR3 DNA follows: TGCGCCAGCAGCTTGGCCCGGGTGGATGAGCAGTCCTTC. Translation: CASSLARVDEQSF.

This clonotype has at least ten counts. Compared with germline, one end of the junction differs, possibly owing to a read error. This chain links TRBV24-1 with TRBJ2-2; D possibly uses TRBD1 or TRBD2 (5 bases each). CDR1 KGHDR and CDR2 SFDVKD come from the germline V gene. This CDR3 has 14 amino acids. CDR3 loop: CATSDFWGSGELFF. The CDR3 DNA follows: TGTGCCACCAGTGATTTTTGGGGCTCCGGGGAGCTTTTTTTT.

This clonotype showed up just a few times. A single base separates this from a much larger clone, so it may be a read error. The V call is TRBV7-9, the J call TRBJ2-1; TRBD2 matches at 10 bases. V was clipped by 8 bases and J by 6 bases; unmatched bases: 10. The CDR3 has 15 amino acids. Germline-derived CDR1 and CDR2 are SEHNR and FQNEAQ (reference sequence). For the CDR3, the DNA is TGTGCCAGCGGCCCAGTGGCTAGCGGGAGCAATGAGCAGTTCTTC. As protein: CASGPVASGSNEQFF. Full variable domain (outside the CDR3, taken from reference TRBV7-9 and TRBJ2-1): DTGVSQNPRHKITKRGQNVTFRCDPISEHNRLYWYRQTLGQGPEFLTYFQNEAQLEKSRLLSDRFSAERPKGSFSTLEIQRTEQGDSAMYLCASGPVASGSNEQFFGPGTRLTVL.

This clonotype has just a few counts. A read error may produce the germline difference seen at one junction end. V is TRBV5-1 and J is TRBJ1-2; D remains ambiguous. The CDR3 length is 15 residues. Germline assignment: CDR1 SGHRS and CDR2 YFSETQ. Here the CDR3 DNA reads TGTGCCAGCAGACCCAGAACTCTTATTCCTCCTGGCTACACCTTC. Translated, it gives CASRPRTLIPPGYTF. Full variable domain (rest looked up from reference TRBV5-1 and TRBJ1-2): KAGVTQTPRYLIKTRGQQVTLSCSPISGHRSVSWYQQTPGQGLQFLFEYFSETQRNKGNFPGRFSGRQFSNSRSEMNVSTLELGDSALYLCASRPRTLIPPGYTFGSGTRLTVV.

This clonotype has at least ten counts. This rearrangement joins TRBV5-1 to TRBJ1-1, with 10 bases fitting TRBD1. CDR3 size: 15 residues. V lost 4 bases and J lost 3; bases outside the gene matches: 6. Germline V lookup: CDR1 SGHRS, CDR2 YFSETQ. Here the CDR3 reads CASSPGTGADTEAFF. The CDR3, as DNA: TGCGCCAGCAGCCCCGGGACAGGGGCGGACACTGAAGCTTTCTTT.

This clonotype was recorded many times. The V and J genes are TRBV5-1 and TRBJ2-1, with 9 bases lining up with TRBD2. Germline CDR1 is SGHRS and CDR2 is YFSETQ. The CDR3 loop spans 12 amino acids. V dropped 4 bases and J dropped 11; count of bases not matched to a gene: 4. CDR3 sequence (DNA): TGCGCCAGCAGCCTTAGCGGGAGCCAGCAGTTCTTC. Translated, it gives CASSLSGSQQFF. The variable domain in full, with the rest retrieved from reference TRBV5-1 and TRBJ2-1, is KAGVTQTPRYLIKTRGQQVTLSCSPISGHRSVSWYQQTPGQGLQFLFEYFSETQRNKGNFPGRFSGRQFSNSRSEMNVSTLELGDSALYLCASSLSGSQQFFGPGTRLTVL.

This clonotype was seen ten or more times. The chain uses TRBV12-3 or TRBV12-4 and TRBJ1-2; TRBD1 is a possible D gene (5 bases). V shed 6 bases and J shed 3 bases, with 11 bases lying between them. The CDR3 consists of 13 residues. The CDR3 DNA sequence: TGTGCCAGCAGAGCTGGGGCAGACTATGGCTACACCTTC. This encodes CASRAGADYGYTF.

This clonotype was recorded at least ten times. The chain employs TRBV3-1 and TRBJ2-7; 9 nucleotides agree with TRBD2. Trimming cost V 3 bases and J 6 bases; bases outside gene matches: 9. Germline CDR1 and CDR2: LGHDT and YNNKEL (reference sequence). The CDR3 is 15 residues long. CDR3 nucleotide sequence: TGTGCCAGCAGCCACCGAGGAGCGGGGGGTCGCGAGCAGTACTTC. Translated, it gives CASSHRGAGGREQYF.

This clonotype was seen repeatedly, ten times or more. V gene TRBV6-1 combines with J gene TRBJ1-4; D is uncertain. V lost 7 bases to trimming and J lost 8 bases, with 14 bases between them. Per germline, CDR1 MNHNS and CDR2 SASEGT. This CDR3 is 13 amino acids long. The CDR3 here is CASNSPGEEKLFF. The DNA for the CDR3 is TGTGCCAGCAATAGCCCAGGTGAAGAAAAACTGTTTTTT.

The chain has TRBV4-1 and TRBJ2-3; no clear D gene. The ends were cut back, 1 base at V and 1 base at J, with 12 bases in the middle. CDR1 and CDR2 (germline): MGHRA, YSYEKL. The CDR3 consists of 16 residues. DNA for the CDR3: TGCGCCAGCAGCCAAGGGGCGGTTCGAGGCACAGATACGCAGTATTTT. Its translation: CASSQGAVRGTDTQYF.

There are many counts of this clonotype. V gene TRBV20-1 combines with J gene TRBJ2-7; no definite D call. Trimming took 0 bases from V and 3 from J, leaving 12 bases between them. CDR1 DFQATT and CDR2 SNEGSKA come from the germline V gene (reference sequence). The CDR3 is 14 residues long. The CDR3 protein is CSARDKDRVYEQYF. The CDR3 nucleotides read TGCAGTGCTAGAGATAAAGACCGAGTCTACGAGCAGTACTTC.

For this clonotype: One end of the junction is discordant with germline, which a read error may explain. The chain employs TRBV28 and TRBJ1-1; D may be TRBD1 (5 bases). This CDR3 has 14 amino acids. CDR1 MDHEN and CDR2 SYDVKM come from the germline V gene. The CDR3 reads CVSSLFRESTEAFF. The CDR3 nucleotides are TGTGTCAGCAGTTTATTCAGGGAGAGCACTGAAGCTTTCTTT.

With regard to this clonotype: This may be a read error, as it is one base from a much larger clone. The chain combines TRBV12-3 or TRBV12-4 with TRBJ2-4; perhaps D is TRBD1 or TRBD2 (5 bases each). The CDR3 sequence is 14 residues long. CDR3 sequence (DNA): TGTGCCAGCAGTTCATTGGGGGTCAAAAACATTCAGTGCTTC. This gives the protein CASSSLGVKNIQCF.

This clonotype was observed many times. This chain uses TRBV2 with TRBJ2-4, with D perhaps assigned TRBD1 or TRBD2 (5 bases each). Deletions cut 8 bases from V and 9 bases from J, with 8 bases between. CDR3 length: 10 amino acids. The germline gives CDR1 SNHLY, CDR2 FYNNEI. CDR3 sequence (DNA): TGTGCCAGCCTTGGGGGCATTCAGTACTTC. It codes for CASLGGIQYF.

For the CDR3, the DNA is TGTGCCAGCAGCTTACGACTAGCGGGAGAGTTCGATGAGCAGTTCTTC. Its translation: CASSLRLAGEFDEQFF. This rearrangement joins TRBV7-9 to TRBJ2-1; TRBD2 aligns across 12 bases. CDR1 and CDR2 (germline): SEHNR, FQNEAQ (reference sequence). The CDR3 is 16 amino acids. With V trimmed by 2 bases and J by 8 bases, 7 bases remained unmatched.

This clonotype was seen at least ten times. V usage is TRBV25-1 and J usage is TRBJ1-1; 8 bases line up with TRBD1. The V and J ends lost 3 bases and 5 bases, in that order; junction bases with no gene match: 5. This CDR3 contains 14 residues. Germline-derived CDR1 and CDR2 are MGHDK and SYGVNS. This chain's CDR3 is CASSDSRGLTEAFF. The CDR3 nucleotides are TGTGCCAGCAGTGATTCCAGGGGGCTGACTGAAGCTTTCTTT.

This clonotype was picked up many times. V gene TRBV30 combines with J gene TRBJ2-1; D possibly corresponds to TRBD2 (6 bases). V lost 2 bases and J lost 0, with 8 bases in between. This CDR3 region has 14 residues. The germline gives CDR1 GTSNPN, CDR2 SVGIG (reference sequence). The CDR3 here is CAWSPGSSYNEQFF. CDR3 sequence (DNA): TGTGCCTGGAGTCCCGGGAGCTCCTACAATGAGCAGTTCTTC.

The chain employs TRBV19 and TRBJ2-1, with D possibly TRBD2 on 5 matching bases. This CDR3 spans 14 amino acids. Deletions cut 3 bases from V and 6 bases from J, with 12 bases between. Germline V lookup: CDR1 LNHDA, CDR2 SQIVND (reference sequence). The CDR3 sequence is CASSIQGTSNEQFF. CDR3 DNA sequence: TGTGCCAGTAGTATTCAAGGCACTAGCAATGAGCAGTTCTTC.

This clonotype has a handful of counts. The rearrangement links TRBV20-1 to TRBJ1-2, with 8 bases matching TRBD1. This CDR3 spans 12 amino acids. In germline, CDR1 is DFQATT, CDR2 SNEGSKA (reference sequence). V was clipped by 6 bases and J by 4 bases; unmatched bases: 4. DNA of the CDR3: TGCAGTGCCCAGGGGGCGAGCTATGGCTACACCTTC. Its protein is CSAQGASYGYTF.

V usage is TRBV5-1 and J usage is TRBJ2-5; D is possibly TRBD2 (6 bases). The CDR3 consists of 16 residues. Deletions cut 5 bases from V and 0 bases from J, with 17 bases between. Germline V lookup: CDR1 SGHRS, CDR2 YFSETQ. In DNA, the CDR3 is TGCGCCAGCAGACCCAACAGCGGAGGGTACCAAGAGACCCAGTACTTC. Encoded protein: CASRPNSGGYQETQYF.

CDR3 sequence (DNA): TGTGCCAGCAGCGCATCCCGGGACAGGAGAAATCAGCCCCAGCATTTT. Amino acids: CASSASRDRRNQPQHF. The V call is TRBV7-9, the J call TRBJ1-5; 8 bases line up with TRBD1. The germline V gene has CDR1 SEHNR and CDR2 FQNEAQ (reference sequence). CDR3 length: 16 residues. The ends lost 5 bases at V and 4 bases at J; junction bases unmatched: 10.

This clonotype was recorded many times. The genes are TRBV20-1 and TRBJ2-1; the match to TRBD2 covers 13 bases. CDR1 and CDR2 from the germline V gene are DFQATT and SNEGSKA (reference sequence). This CDR3 is built from 16 residues. The trim removed 3 bases at V and 5 bases at J, leaving 7 bases unmatched. CDR3 amino acids: CSASKLTSGRDNEQFF. The CDR3 DNA follows: TGCAGTGCTAGTAAACTTACTAGCGGGAGGGACAATGAGCAGTTCTTC.

This clonotype has at least ten counts. J is TRBJ2-3 and V is TRBV3-1; perhaps TRBD1 as D (6 bases). The CDR3 is made up of 16 amino acids. Trimming cost V 4 bases and J 6 bases, with 20 bases left between them. CDR1 is LGHDT, CDR2 YNNKEL, per germline (reference sequence). CDR3 DNA sequence: TGTGCCAGCAGCCCTCGCCCGGGACACCCCAGGGATACGCAGTATTTT. Translated, it gives CASSPRPGHPRDTQYF.